One and the same sample provided the 17 T cell receptor beta chains below, sequenced in a study of T cells after yellow fever vaccination. TCRdb reprocessed the 5' RACE reads with MiXCR, giving one entry per CDR3 protein. The table shows around 320,000 distinct CDR3 sequences, with roughly 9% occurring only once. The source was CD4+ T cells sorted from PBMCs, collected 5 days after the yellow fever booster vaccination. These receptors originate from a young man who received the YFV17D yellow fever vaccine.

This clonotype showed up many times. The V and J genes are TRBV12-3 or TRBV12-4 and TRBJ1-2; D is ambiguous. CDR3 size: 12 residues. Between the trimmed V and J ends, which lost 6 bases and 7 bases, there was a span of 12 bases. The CDR3 DNA follows: TGTGCCAGCAGCCATTTTCCCGGTGGCTACACCTTC. It encodes CASSHFPGGYTF.

The chain couples TRBV20-1 to TRBJ2-5, with a possible D match to TRBD1 (5 bases). The CDR3 loop spans 14 amino acids. Germline CDR1 and CDR2: DFQATT and SNEGSKA (reference sequence). V dropped 1 base and J dropped 5 bases, with 14 bases sitting between them. Written as DNA, the CDR3 is TGCAGTGCTAGAGGGCAGGGTCCCGGTGAGACCCAGTACTTC. It codes for CSARGQGPGETQYF.

This clonotype has a count of ten or more. This chain connects TRBV12-3 or TRBV12-4 to TRBJ1-1; no definite D call. V dropped 3 bases and J dropped 6 bases, with 11 bases sitting between them. The CDR3 is 13 amino acids. The CDR3 DNA reads as TGTGCCAGCAGTTTCAGGTTGAATCCTGAAGCTTTCTTT. Translation gives CASSFRLNPEAFF.

The CDR3 DNA is TGTGCCAGCAGCCCGTCACAGGGGGCCACTGAAGCTTTCTTT. This translates into CASSPSQGATEAFF. This chain connects TRBV7-8 to TRBJ1-1; 9 bases line up with TRBD1. CDR1 is SGHVS, CDR2 FQNEAQ, per germline. V trimming: 5 bases; J trimming: 4 bases; junction bases outside the gene matches: 5. The CDR3 runs to 14 residues.

This clonotype showed up many times. The rearrangement uses TRBV7-6 and TRBJ2-3; D gene unclear. The V end was cut by 4 bases, the J end by 2 bases, with 4 bases between. Germline V gene sequence: CDR1 SGHVS, CDR2 FNYEAQ. This CDR3 spans 12 amino acids. The DNA for the CDR3 is TGTGCCAGCAGCTCCTACACAGATACGCAGTATTTT. Protein product: CASSSYTDTQYF.

This clonotype occurred a few times. The V gene is TRBV4-3, the J gene TRBJ1-2; D call uncertain. The CDR3 extends over 14 amino acids. The germline V gene encodes CDR1 LGHNA and CDR2 YSLEER. V was cut by 0 bases and J by 4 bases, with 9 bases left in between. CDR3 protein: CASSQERRTYGYTF. The CDR3 region has the DNA TGCGCCAGCAGCCAAGAAAGAAGGACCTATGGCTACACCTTC.

About this clonotype: Possible read error: a much larger clone is one base away. V and J are TRBV6-2 or TRBV6-3 and TRBJ2-2; 9 bases align to TRBD2. Germline CDR1 MNHEY, CDR2 SVGEGT. This CDR3 comprises 15 residues. V lost 10 bases and J lost 10; bases outside the gene matches: 16. This CDR3 reads CATNSGGRPSEELFF. DNA of the CDR3: TGTGCCACCAATAGCGGGGGCCGACCGTCCGAGGAGCTGTTTTTT.

This clonotype was observed many times. The rearrangement uses TRBV29-1 and TRBJ2-1, with a tentative D call TRBD2 (5 bases). The germline V gene has CDR1 SQVTM and CDR2 ANQGSEA. V was shortened by 4 bases and J by 8 bases, with 18 bases between the two germline ends. The CDR3 extends over 14 amino acids. The CDR3 here is CSVGFRLKWDEQFF. Written as DNA, the CDR3 is TGCAGCGTTGGTTTCCGACTAAAGTGGGATGAGCAGTTCTTC.

V gene TRBV4-3 combines with J gene TRBJ1-1; D gene unclear. V lost 3 bases and J 1 base, leaving 6 bases between the germline ends. The CDR3 length is 13 residues. Germline assignment: CDR1 LGHNA and CDR2 YSLEER. The CDR3 region has the DNA TGCGCCAGCAGCCAGTACAGGAACACTGAAGCTTTCTTT. Amino acids: CASSQYRNTEAFF.

CDR3 sequence reads: CSAPGLAAGELFF. DNA of the CDR3: TGCAGTGCCCCCGGACTAGCTGCCGGGGAGCTGTTTTTT. J is TRBJ2-2 and V is TRBV20-1; 8 nucleotides agree with TRBD2. CDR1 and CDR2 from the germline V gene are DFQATT and SNEGSKA (reference sequence). The trim removed 6 bases at V and 6 bases at J, leaving 6 bases unmatched. The CDR3 sequence is 13 residues long.

V is TRBV7-9 and J is TRBJ1-1; 7 bases are a match to TRBD1. This CDR3 spans 14 amino acids. J lost 4 bases, V lost 5 bases, and 7 bases had no gene match. Germline V gene sequence: CDR1 SEHNR, CDR2 FQNEAQ (reference sequence). DNA of the CDR3: TGTGCCAGCAGCCCCCGTCGACAGGGCACTGAAGCTTTCTTT. This translates into CASSPRRQGTEAFF.

This clonotype was observed a single time. This chain connects TRBV27 to TRBJ1-6, with D possibly TRBD1 on 5 matching bases. The CDR3 contains 16 residues. V was cut by 6 bases and J by 4 bases, with 16 bases left in between. The germline gives CDR1 MNHEY, CDR2 SMNVEV (reference sequence). CDR3 sequence (DNA): TGTGCCAGCAGATATTCGAGACAGAATTATAATTCACCCCTCCACTTT. Its protein product is CASRYSRQNYNSPLHF.

This chain joins TRBV6-6 and TRBJ2-6; no firm D call. Trimming left V 6 bases short and J 3 bases short, with 9 bases between. Germline V CDR1 and CDR2: MNHNY, SVGAGI (reference sequence). The CDR3 extends over 14 amino acids. This CDR3 is CASSLRGGANVLTF. DNA of the CDR3: TGTGCCAGCAGCTTAAGAGGTGGGGCCAACGTCCTGACTTTC.

This chain links TRBV12-3 or TRBV12-4 with TRBJ1-5; D unclear. The ends were cut back, 7 bases at V and 2 bases at J, with 15 bases in the middle. This CDR3 comprises 15 residues. In DNA form, the CDR3 reads TGTGCCAGCACCTTGGCACTTAGGGGCAATCAGCCCCAGCATTTT. Residues: CASTLALRGNQPQHF.

V usage is TRBV18 and J usage is TRBJ2-7; perhaps TRBD1 as D (5 bases). This CDR3 has 13 residues. The V gene's germline CDR1 is KGHSH and CDR2 LQKENI. Trimming pared 3 bases from V and 5 bases from J, leaving 11 bases between. The CDR3 reads CASSPQGVNEQYF. In DNA, the CDR3 is TGTGCCAGCTCACCTCAAGGGGTGAACGAGCAGTACTTC.

The sample holds a few counts of this clonotype. The chain combines TRBV6-5 with TRBJ2-7; 10 nucleotides align to TRBD2. V lost 6 bases, J lost 0 bases, and 5 bases stayed unmatched. This CDR3 region has 15 residues. Germline V gives CDR1 MNHEY, CDR2 SVGAGI. The DNA for the CDR3 is TGTGCCAGCAGGTATAGCGGGGGGCCCTCCTACGAGCAGTACTTC. Translation: CASRYSGGPSYEQYF.

The rearrangement uses TRBV15 and TRBJ2-5; D is ambiguous. Trimming pared 1 base from V and 0 bases from J, leaving 12 bases between. Germline V gene sequence: CDR1 LNHNV, CDR2 YYDKDF (reference sequence). CDR3 length: 16 amino acids. The CDR3 here is CATSRVLIAYQETQYF. The DNA of the CDR3 is TGTGCCACCAGCAGAGTTCTCATCGCGTACCAAGAGACCCAGTACTTC.